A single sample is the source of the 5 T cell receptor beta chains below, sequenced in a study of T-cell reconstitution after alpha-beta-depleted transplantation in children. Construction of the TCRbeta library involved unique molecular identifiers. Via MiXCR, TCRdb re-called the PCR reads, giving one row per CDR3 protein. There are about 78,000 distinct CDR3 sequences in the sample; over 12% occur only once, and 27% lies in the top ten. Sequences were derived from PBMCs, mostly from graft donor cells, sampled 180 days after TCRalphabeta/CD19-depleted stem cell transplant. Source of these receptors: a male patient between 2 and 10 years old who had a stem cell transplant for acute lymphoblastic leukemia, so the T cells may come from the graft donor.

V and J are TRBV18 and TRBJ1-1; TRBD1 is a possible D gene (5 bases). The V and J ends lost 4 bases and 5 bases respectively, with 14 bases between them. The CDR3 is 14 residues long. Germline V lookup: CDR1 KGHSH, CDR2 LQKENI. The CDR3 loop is CASSRWQGKTEAFF. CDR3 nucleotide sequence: TGTGCCAGCTCACGGTGGCAGGGTAAGACTGAAGCTTTCTTT.

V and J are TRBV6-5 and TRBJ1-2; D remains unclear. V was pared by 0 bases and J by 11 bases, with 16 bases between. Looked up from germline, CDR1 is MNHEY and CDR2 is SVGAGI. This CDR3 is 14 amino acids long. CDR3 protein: CASSYSNIRQAYTF. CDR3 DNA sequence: TGTGCCAGCAGTTACTCGAATATCCGACAAGCGTACACCTTC.

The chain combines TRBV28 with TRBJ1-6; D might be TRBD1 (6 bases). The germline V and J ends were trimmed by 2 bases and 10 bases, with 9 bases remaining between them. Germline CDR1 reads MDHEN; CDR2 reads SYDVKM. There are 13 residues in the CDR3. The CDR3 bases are TGTGCCAGCAGTTTACCAGGGGAATCACCCCTCCACTTT. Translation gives CASSLPGESPLHF. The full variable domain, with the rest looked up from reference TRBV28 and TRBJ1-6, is DVKVTQSSRYLVKRTGEKVFLECVQDMDHENMFWYRQDPGLGLRLIYFSYDVKMKEKGDIPEGYSVSREKKERFSLILESASTNQTSMYLCASSLPGESPLHFGNGTRLTVT.

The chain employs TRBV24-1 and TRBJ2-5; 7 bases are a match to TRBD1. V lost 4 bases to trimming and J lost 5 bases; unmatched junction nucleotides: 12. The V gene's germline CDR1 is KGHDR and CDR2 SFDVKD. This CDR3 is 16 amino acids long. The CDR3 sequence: CATSDYTDRARETQYF. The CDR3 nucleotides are TGTGCCACCAGTGACTATACCGACAGGGCCCGGGAGACCCAGTACTTC.

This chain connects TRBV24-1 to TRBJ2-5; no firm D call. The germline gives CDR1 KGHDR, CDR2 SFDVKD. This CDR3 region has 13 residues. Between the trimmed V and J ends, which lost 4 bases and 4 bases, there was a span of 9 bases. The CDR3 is CATSDSGRETQYF. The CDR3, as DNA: TGTGCCACCAGTGACTCAGGACGAGAGACCCAGTACTTC.